This TCR beta chain is drawn from a study of blood T cell repertoires in COVID-19. Study context: COVID-19 samples from acute and convalescent phases originated in the United States, Italy and Spain. PBMCs, B-cell-depleted T cells, or T cells were the source of the cDNA or gDNA that made up the material.

The CDR3 runs to 15 residues. Germline CDR1 reads SGHRS; CDR2 reads YFSETQ. V gave up 0 bases and J gave up 7 bases, with 14 bases separating them. Per the study methods: Researchers report that nucleated cell counts were estimated from reference gene primer amplification. The method was immunoSEQ multiplex PCR; TCRdb's version includes in-frame clones alone and lacks a portion of them. The DNA was the basis for D and trimming; V, J and clone size are from that table. Here the sample spans 200,000 to 300,000 clones, about 79% being singletons. J is TRBJ1-5 and V is TRBV5-1; a weak D match, TRBD1 (5 bases). The sequenced material came from peripheral blood. The clonotype was recovered from a man aged 35 to 55 who had recovered from COVID-19. CDR3 in DNA: TGCGCCAGCAGCTTGGCCGGGGGGTACGGCCAGCCCCAGCATTTT. Amino acids: CASSLAGGYGQPQHF. The full variable domain, its missing parts supplied by reference TRBV5-1 and TRBJ1-5, is KAGVTQTPRYLIKTRGQQVTLSCSPISGHRSVSWYQQTPGQGLQFLFEYFSETQRNKGNFPGRFSGRQFSNSRSEMNVSTLELGDSALYLCASSLAGGYGQPQHFGDGTRLSIL.